The sample holds a few counts of the clone carrying this TCR beta chain. Methods used by the authors: Cell counts per sample came from amplifying reference gene primers. The assay was immunoSEQ multiplex PCR, and TCRdb's table has in-frame clones only and misses some. V and J calls and clone size come straight from that table; D and trimming were deduced from the DNA. This table has under 350,000 clones, about 89% appearing once. This sample was included in a study of blood T cell repertoires in COVID-19. V dropped 1 base and J dropped 4 bases, with 8 bases sitting between them. The germline gives CDR1 SGHNT, CDR2 YYREEE (reference sequence). This CDR3 region has 13 residues.

Sequenced: peripheral blood. The V call is TRBV5-4, the J call TRBJ1-1; D is undetermined. The TCR was taken from a man aged 35 to 55 with acute or convalescent COVID-19. CDR3 nucleotides: TGTGCCAGCAGCTTGTGGAGGACCACTGAAGCTTTCTTT. Amino acid sequence: CASSLWRTTEAFF.